This paragraph reports one T cell receptor beta chain. Its matching antigen is unknown. The entry originates in a study of CD8+CD57+ T cells in acquired aplastic anemia. Study overall: Recorded DNA amounts for sorted CD4+ and CD8+ cells had an average of roughly 3.4 ug. Study conclusions and caveats: The study identified almost 30 CD8+ CDR3 sequences shared by patients and controls.

The template for TCR beta VDJ and CDR3 sequence profiling was genomic DNA. In TCRdb, the reads were re-called with MiXCR into one record per CDR3 protein. The table lists more than 150,000 distinct CDR3 sequences, 55% to 70% of them singletons, with around 45% in the top ten. Sequencing was done on a sample of sorted CD4+, CD8+, or CD8+CD57+ T cells (not recorded which) from PBMCs. The TCR was taken from a human donor with severe aplastic anemia or a healthy control (not recorded which).

For the CDR3, the DNA is TGTGCCAGCAGCCCCGACCTGGACAGGGGTTACTCTGGGGCCAACGTCCTGACTTTC. Translating gives CASSPDLDRGYSGANVLTF. The J gene is TRBJ2-6, the V gene TRBV11-2; 9 bases align to TRBD1. In germline, CDR1 is SGHAT, CDR2 FQNNGV. The length of the CDR3 is 19 residues. Losses at the gene ends were 5 bases for V and 0 bases for J; bases not matched to a gene: 11.